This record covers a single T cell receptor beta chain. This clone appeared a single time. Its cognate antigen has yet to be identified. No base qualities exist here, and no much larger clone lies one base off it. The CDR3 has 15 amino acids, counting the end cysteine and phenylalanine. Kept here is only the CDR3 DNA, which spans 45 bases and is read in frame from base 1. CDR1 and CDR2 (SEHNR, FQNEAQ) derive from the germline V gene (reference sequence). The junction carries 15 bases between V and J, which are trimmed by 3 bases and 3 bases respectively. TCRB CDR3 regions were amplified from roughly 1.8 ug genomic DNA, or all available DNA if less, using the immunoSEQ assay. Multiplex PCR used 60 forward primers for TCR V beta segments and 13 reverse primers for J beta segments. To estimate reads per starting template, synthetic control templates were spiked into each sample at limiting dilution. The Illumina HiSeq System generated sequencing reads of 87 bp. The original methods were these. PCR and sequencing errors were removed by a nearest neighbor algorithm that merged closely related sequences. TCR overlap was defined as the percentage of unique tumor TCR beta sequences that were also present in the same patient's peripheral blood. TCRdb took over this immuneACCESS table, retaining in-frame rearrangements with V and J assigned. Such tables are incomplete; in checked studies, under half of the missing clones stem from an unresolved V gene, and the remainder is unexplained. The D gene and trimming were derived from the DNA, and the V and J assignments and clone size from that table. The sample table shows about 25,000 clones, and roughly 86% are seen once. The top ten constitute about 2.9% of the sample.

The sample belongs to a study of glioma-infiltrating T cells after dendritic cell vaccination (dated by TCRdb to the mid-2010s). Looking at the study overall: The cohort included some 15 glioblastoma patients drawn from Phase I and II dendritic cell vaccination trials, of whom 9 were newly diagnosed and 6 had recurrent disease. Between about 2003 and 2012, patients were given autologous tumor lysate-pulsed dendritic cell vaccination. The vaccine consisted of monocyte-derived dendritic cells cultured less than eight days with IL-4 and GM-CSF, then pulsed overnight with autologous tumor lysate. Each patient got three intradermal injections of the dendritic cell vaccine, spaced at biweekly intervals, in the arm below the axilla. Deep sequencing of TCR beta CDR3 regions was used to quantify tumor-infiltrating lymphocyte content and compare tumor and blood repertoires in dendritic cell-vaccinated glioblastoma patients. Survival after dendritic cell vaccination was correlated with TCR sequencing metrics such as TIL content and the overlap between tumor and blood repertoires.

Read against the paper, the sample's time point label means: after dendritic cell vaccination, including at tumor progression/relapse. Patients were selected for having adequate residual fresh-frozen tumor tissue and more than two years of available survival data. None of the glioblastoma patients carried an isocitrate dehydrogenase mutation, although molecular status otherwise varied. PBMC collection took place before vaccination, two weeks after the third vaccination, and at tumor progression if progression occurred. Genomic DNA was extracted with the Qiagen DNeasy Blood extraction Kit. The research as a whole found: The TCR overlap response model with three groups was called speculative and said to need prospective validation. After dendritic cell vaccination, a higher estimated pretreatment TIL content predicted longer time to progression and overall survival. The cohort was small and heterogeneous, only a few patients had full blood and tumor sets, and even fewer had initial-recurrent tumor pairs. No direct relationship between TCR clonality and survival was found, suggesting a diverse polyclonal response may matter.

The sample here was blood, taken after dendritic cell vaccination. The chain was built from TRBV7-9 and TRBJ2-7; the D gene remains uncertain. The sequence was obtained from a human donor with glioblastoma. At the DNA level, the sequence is TGTGCCAGCAGCTTCAGATCTGGGCGTATCTACGAGCAGTACTTC. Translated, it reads CASSFRSGRIYEQYF.